This TCR beta chain was sequenced during a study of T cell repertoires in cytomegalovirus infection. Background on the study: Selection of CMV epitopes for the study included recently identified HLA-C-restricted and well-studied HLA-B-restricted ones. Indicated by public TCR beta signatures were CMV infection and matching HLA type.

Points from the study as a whole: In two of eight donors, the top clonotype was HLA-C-restricted CMV-specific. Cumulative frequency of public TCR beta families picked out carriers of CMV plus the relevant HLA.

On this clonotype itself: Its specificity is unknown.

TCRdb ran MiXCR on the reads and lists one entry per CDR3 protein. The table shows approximately 770,000 distinct CDR3 sequences, with about 28% occurring only once. Between the trimmed V and J ends, which lost 4 bases and 5 bases, there was a span of 12 bases. The CDR3 consists of 13 residues. Germline CDR1 SEHNR, CDR2 FQNEAQ (reference sequence). The chain links TRBV7-9 to TRBJ2-7, with D possibly being TRBD2 (5 bases). Sequenced here: cultured CD8+ T cells from PBMCs, sampled from culture after CMV antigen stimulation. This TCR was sampled from a human donor in good health (CMV status not recorded). Some clones in this sample may be carry-over from other donors' samples. As DNA, the CDR3 is TGTGCCAGCAGCTCGCCCGGGAAACACGAGCAGTACTTC. Its protein product is CASSSPGKHEQYF.